The source of this T cell receptor beta chain is a study of blood T cell repertoires in COVID-19. At the level of the study: T cells, B-cell-depleted T cells, or PBMCs provided the cDNA or gDNA that served as material.

The CDR3 consists of 16 residues. Germline assignment: CDR1 SQVTM and CDR2 ANQGSEA. V dropped 4 bases and J dropped 3; count of bases not matched to a gene: 12. Method: immunoSEQ multiplex PCR; TCRdb's copy keeps in-frame clones and lacks some. The sample consists of about 330,000 clones, around 87% of them appearing once. V gene TRBV29-1 combines with J gene TRBJ2-7, with TRBD2 matching 10 bases. The sample taken for sequencing was peripheral blood. The clonotype comes from a woman aged 50 to 65 with active or convalescent COVID-19. CDR3 coding DNA: TGCAGCGTTGCAAGCGGGAGGGTACTTGGGGACTACGAGCAGTACTTC. This encodes CSVASGRVLGDYEQYF.